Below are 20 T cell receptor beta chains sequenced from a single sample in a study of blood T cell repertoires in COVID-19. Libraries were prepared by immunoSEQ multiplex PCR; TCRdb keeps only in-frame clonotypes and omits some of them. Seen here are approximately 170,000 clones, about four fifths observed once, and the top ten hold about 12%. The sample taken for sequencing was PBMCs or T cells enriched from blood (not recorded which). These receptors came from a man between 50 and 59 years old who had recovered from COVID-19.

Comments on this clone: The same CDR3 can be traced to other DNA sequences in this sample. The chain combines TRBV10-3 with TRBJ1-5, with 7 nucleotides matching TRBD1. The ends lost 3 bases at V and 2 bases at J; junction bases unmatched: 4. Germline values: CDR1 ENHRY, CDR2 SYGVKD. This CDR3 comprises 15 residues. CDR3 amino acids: CAISETGEGNQPQHF. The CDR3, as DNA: TGTGCCATCAGTGAAACAGGGGAGGGCAATCAGCCCCAGCATTTT.

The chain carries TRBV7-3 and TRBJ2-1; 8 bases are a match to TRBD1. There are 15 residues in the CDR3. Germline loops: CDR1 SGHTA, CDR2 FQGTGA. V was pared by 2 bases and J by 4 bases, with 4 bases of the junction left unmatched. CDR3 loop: CASSLGQGAYNEQFF. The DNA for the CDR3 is TGTGCCAGCAGCTTAGGGCAGGGGGCTTACAATGAGCAGTTCTTC.

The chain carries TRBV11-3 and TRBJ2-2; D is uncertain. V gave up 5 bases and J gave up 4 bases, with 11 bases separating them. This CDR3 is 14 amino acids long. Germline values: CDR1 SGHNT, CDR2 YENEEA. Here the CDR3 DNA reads TGTGCCAGCAGCCGGCCCGGCGGCACCGGGGAGCTGTTTTTT. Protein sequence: CASSRPGGTGELFF.

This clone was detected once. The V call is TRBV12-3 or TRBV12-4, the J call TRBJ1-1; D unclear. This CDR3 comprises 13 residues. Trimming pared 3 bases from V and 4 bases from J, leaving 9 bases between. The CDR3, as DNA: TGTGCCAGCAGTTTTAATGCGGGCACTGAAGCTTTCTTT. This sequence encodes CASSFNAGTEAFF.

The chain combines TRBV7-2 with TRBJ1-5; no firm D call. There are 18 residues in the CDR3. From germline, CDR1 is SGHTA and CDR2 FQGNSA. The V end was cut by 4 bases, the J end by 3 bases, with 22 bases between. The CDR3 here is CASSSLGDLYSLNQPQHF. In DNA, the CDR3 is TGTGCCAGCAGCTCCTTGGGAGACCTATATAGTCTCAATCAGCCCCAGCATTTT.

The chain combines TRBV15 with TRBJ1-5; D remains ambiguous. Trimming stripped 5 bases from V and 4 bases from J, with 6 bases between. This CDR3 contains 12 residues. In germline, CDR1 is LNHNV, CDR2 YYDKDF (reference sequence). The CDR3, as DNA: TGTGCCACCAGCTGGGAGAATCAGCCCCAGCATTTT. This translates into CATSWENQPQHF.

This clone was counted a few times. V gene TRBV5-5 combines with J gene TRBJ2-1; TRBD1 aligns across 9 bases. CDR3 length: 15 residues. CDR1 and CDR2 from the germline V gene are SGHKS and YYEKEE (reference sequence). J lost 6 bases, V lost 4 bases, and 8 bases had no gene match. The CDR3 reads CASSLGQGPFNEQFF. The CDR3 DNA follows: TGTGCCAGCAGCCTGGGACAGGGACCCTTCAATGAGCAGTTCTTC.

The CDR3 nucleotides read TGCGCCAGCAGCTCTTTTGGCGGGGGGACCTACAATGAGCAGTTCTTC. As protein: CASSSFGGGTYNEQFF. The V and J genes are TRBV5-1 and TRBJ2-1, with 8 positions matching TRBD2. The CDR3 contains 16 residues. J was trimmed by 2 bases and V by 3 bases; bases with no gene match: 7. Per germline, CDR1 SGHRS and CDR2 YFSETQ.

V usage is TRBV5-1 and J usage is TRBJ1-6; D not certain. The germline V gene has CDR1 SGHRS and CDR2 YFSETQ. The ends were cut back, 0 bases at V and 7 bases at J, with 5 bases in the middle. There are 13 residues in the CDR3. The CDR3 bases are TGCGCCAGCAGCTTGGACACAAATTCACCCCTCCACTTT. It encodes CASSLDTNSPLHF.

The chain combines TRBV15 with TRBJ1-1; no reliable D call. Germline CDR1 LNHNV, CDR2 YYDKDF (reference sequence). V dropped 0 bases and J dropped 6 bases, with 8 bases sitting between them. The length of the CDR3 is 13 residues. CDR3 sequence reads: CATSREDWAEAFF. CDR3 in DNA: TGTGCCACCAGCAGAGAGGACTGGGCTGAAGCTTTCTTT.

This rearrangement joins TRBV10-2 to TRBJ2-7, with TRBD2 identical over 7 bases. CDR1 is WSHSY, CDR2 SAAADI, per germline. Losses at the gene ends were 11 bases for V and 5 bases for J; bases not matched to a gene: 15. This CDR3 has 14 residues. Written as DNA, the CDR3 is TGCGCCCCCCCTCGGCGGGCGGGGGAAAACGAGCAGTACTTC. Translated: CAPPRRAGENEQYF.

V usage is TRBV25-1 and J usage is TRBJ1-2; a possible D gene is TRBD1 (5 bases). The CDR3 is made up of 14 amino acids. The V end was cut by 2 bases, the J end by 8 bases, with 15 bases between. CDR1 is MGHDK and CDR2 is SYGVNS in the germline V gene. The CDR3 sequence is CASSEKGVPRGYTF. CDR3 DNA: TGTGCCAGCAGTGAAAAAGGGGTCCCTCGGGGCTACACCTTC.

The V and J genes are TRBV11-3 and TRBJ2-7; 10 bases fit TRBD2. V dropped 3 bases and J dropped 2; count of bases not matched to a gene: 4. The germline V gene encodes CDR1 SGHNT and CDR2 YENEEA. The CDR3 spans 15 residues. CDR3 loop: CASSFMSGGAYEQYF. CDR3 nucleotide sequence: TGTGCCAGCAGCTTCATGAGCGGGGGGGCCTACGAGCAGTACTTC. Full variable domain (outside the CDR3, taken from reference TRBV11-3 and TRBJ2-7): EAGVVQSPRYKIIEKKQPVAFWCNPISGHNTLYWYLQNLGQGPELLIRYENEEAVDDSQLPKDRFSAERLKGVDSTLKIQPAELGDSAVYLCASSFMSGGAYEQYFGPGTRLTVT.

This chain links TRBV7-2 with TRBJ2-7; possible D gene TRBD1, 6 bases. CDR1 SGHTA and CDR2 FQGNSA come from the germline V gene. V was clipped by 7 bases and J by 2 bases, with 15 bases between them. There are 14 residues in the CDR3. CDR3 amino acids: CASTPGTHTYEQYF. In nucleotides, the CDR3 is TGTGCCAGCACCCCCGGGACACACACCTACGAGCAGTACTTC.

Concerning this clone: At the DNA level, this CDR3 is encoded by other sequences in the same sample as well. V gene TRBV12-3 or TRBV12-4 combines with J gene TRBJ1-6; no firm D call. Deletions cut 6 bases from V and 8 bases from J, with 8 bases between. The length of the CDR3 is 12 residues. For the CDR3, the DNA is TGTGCCAGCAGCCTTCCGGATTCACCCCTCCACTTT. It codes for CASSLPDSPLHF.

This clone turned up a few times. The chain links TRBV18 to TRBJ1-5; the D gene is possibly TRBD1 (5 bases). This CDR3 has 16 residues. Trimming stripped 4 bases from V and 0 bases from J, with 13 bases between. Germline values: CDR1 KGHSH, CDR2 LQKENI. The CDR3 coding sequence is TGTGCCAGCTCACTAACGACAGTTTATAGCAATCAGCCCCAGCATTTT. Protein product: CASSLTTVYSNQPQHF.

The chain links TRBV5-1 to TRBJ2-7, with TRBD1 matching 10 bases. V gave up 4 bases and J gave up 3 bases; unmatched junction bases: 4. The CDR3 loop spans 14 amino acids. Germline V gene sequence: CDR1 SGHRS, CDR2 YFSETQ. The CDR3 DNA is TGCGCCAGCAGCACACGGACAGGGGGCTACGAGCAGTACTTC. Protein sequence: CASSTRTGGYEQYF.

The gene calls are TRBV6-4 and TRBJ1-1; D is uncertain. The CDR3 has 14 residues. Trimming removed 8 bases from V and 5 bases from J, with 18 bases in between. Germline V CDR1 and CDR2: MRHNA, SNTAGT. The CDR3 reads CASPFRPRRTEAFF. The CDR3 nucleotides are TGTGCCAGCCCCTTTCGGCCGCGGAGGACTGAAGCTTTCTTT.

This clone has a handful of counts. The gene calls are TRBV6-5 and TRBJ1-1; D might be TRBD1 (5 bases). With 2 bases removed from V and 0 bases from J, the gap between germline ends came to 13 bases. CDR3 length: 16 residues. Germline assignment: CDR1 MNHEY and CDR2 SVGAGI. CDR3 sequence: CASSYLDRPMNTEAFF. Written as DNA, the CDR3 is TGTGCCAGCAGTTACCTCGACAGACCCATGAACACTGAAGCTTTCTTT.

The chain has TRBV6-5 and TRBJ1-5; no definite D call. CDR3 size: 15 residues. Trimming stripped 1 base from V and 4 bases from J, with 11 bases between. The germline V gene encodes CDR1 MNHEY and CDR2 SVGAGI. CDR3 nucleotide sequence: TGTGCCAGCAGTTACTGGGGAGGAGGGAATCAGCCCCAGCATTTT. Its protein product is CASSYWGGGNQPQHF.